These 32 T cell receptor beta chains were sequenced from one sample in a study of cytomegalovirus exposure and HLA in healthy donors. Vbeta (60) and Jbeta (13) primers were used in the PCR. Generated by immunoSEQ multiplex PCR, the TCRdb table keeps only in-frame clones and is missing some. Here the sample table reports under 75,000 clones. The specimen sequenced was PBMCs. These receptors were collected from a female donor in good health and CMV-seropositive.

This sequence joins TRBV10-3 and TRBJ2-7; 7 bases are shared with TRBD2. From germline, CDR1 is ENHRY and CDR2 SYGVKD. V lost 6 bases and J lost 5; bases outside the gene matches: 13. This CDR3 has 15 residues. This CDR3 is CAIRGTNQGGHEQYF. The CDR3 nucleotides are TGTGCCATCAGGGGGACTAATCAGGGAGGCCACGAGCAGTACTTC.

The chain joins TRBV4-1 to TRBJ1-4; perhaps TRBD1 as D (5 bases). The germline V gene encodes CDR1 MGHRA and CDR2 YSYEKL. The CDR3 spans 16 residues. Trimming left V 1 base short and J 3 bases short, with 12 bases between. The CDR3 is CASSQVPGGANEKLFF. CDR3 sequence (DNA): TGCGCCAGCAGCCAAGTCCCCGGGGGGGCTAATGAAAAACTGTTTTTT.

V is TRBV29-1 and J is TRBJ1-1, with a tentative D call TRBD1 (5 bases). Trimming removed 1 base from V and 7 bases from J, with 13 bases in between. The length of the CDR3 is 13 residues. From germline, CDR1 is SQVTM and CDR2 ANQGSEA. Written as DNA, the CDR3 is TGCAGCGTTGAAGGGGGGGAGGCCATTGAAGCTTTCTTT. This encodes CSVEGGEAIEAFF.

This chain links TRBV7-2 with TRBJ1-1; weak D call: TRBD1 (6 bases). There are 14 residues in the CDR3. The germline V gene has CDR1 SGHTA and CDR2 FQGNSA. Trimming took off 1 base at V and 6 bases at J, with 12 bases between the two ends. The CDR3 DNA reads as TGTGCCAGCAGCTTAGAAGGGGGATGGGCTGAAGCTTTCTTT. It encodes CASSLEGGWAEAFF.

This rearrangement joins TRBV6-1 to TRBJ2-1; perhaps TRBD1 as D (6 bases). The CDR3 has 17 amino acids. V was pared by 6 bases and J by 2 bases, with 20 bases between. Germline V gene data show CDR1 as MNHNS and CDR2 as SASEGT. The CDR3 protein is CASSESSGVGAYNEQFF. The CDR3 region has the DNA TGTGCCAGCAGCGAATCTTCAGGGGTGGGGGCCTACAATGAGCAGTTCTTC.

This sequence joins TRBV10-3 and TRBJ2-7; 14 nucleotides match TRBD2. This CDR3 has 16 amino acids. The V gene's germline CDR1 is ENHRY and CDR2 SYGVKD. The ends lost 8 bases at V and 2 bases at J; junction bases unmatched: 8. CDR3 DNA sequence: TGTGCCATCGGAGGACTAGCGGGAGGCCTAGCCTACGAGCAGTACTTC. Translation gives CAIGGLAGGLAYEQYF.

The rearrangement uses TRBV18 and TRBJ2-3; 9 nucleotides match TRBD2. Germline V lookup: CDR1 KGHSH, CDR2 LQKENI. V shed 1 base, J shed 4 bases, and the junction held 9 bases outside the gene matches. The CDR3 covers 17 residues. The CDR3 DNA sequence: TGTGCCAGCTCACCACAGGGCGGGGGGGCCTCGGCAGATACGCAGTATTTT. Its translation is CASSPQGGGASADTQYF.

This chain connects TRBV6-1 to TRBJ2-7; weak D call: TRBD2 (6 bases). This CDR3 comprises 16 residues. The germline V and J ends were trimmed by 0 bases and 3 bases, with 15 bases remaining between them. CDR1 and CDR2 from the germline V gene are MNHNS and SASEGT. CDR3 protein: CASSEAWGVASYEQYF. In DNA, the CDR3 is TGTGCCAGCAGTGAAGCGTGGGGGGTAGCGAGCTACGAGCAGTACTTC.

CDR3 sequence reads: CASSRTRGAYNEQFF. CDR3 bases: TGTGCCAGCAGCAGAACCCGGGGAGCCTACAATGAGCAGTTCTTC. The chain has TRBV5-4 and TRBJ2-1; the D gene is possibly TRBD2 (5 bases). V lost 4 bases and J lost 2, with 13 bases in between. The germline V gene has CDR1 SGHNT and CDR2 YYREEE (reference sequence). The CDR3 has 15 amino acids.

The rearrangement links TRBV5-5 to TRBJ2-1; D possibly corresponds to TRBD1 (6 bases). The germline CDR1 and CDR2 sequences are SGHKS and YYEKEE (reference sequence). CDR3 length: 15 residues. Between the trimmed V and J ends, which lost 2 bases and 5 bases, there was a span of 14 bases. The chain's CDR3 is CASSFRGQSNNEQFF. In DNA form, the CDR3 reads TGTGCCAGCAGCTTCAGAGGACAGTCTAACAATGAGCAGTTCTTC. Complete variable domain (other parts from reference TRBV5-5 and TRBJ2-1): DAGVTQSPTHLIKTRGQQVTLRCSPISGHKSVSWYQQVLGQGPQFIFQYYEKEERGRGNFPDRFSARQFPNYSSELNVNALLLGDSALYLCASSFRGQSNNEQFFGPGTRLTVL.

In nucleotides, the CDR3 is TGTGCCAGCAGCGTAGGAGGGACTAGCGGGAGTCGAAGCACAGATACGCAGTATTTT. As protein: CASSVGGTSGSRSTDTQYF. The chain employs TRBV9 and TRBJ2-3; 14 positions agree with TRBD2. V lost 0 bases to trimming and J lost 0 bases; unmatched junction nucleotides: 6. Germline CDR1 and CDR2: SGDLS and YYNGEE. The CDR3 is 19 amino acids.

This chain joins TRBV30 and TRBJ2-7, with D hard to call. The CDR3 extends over 12 amino acids. Per germline, CDR1 GTSNPN and CDR2 SVGIG (reference sequence). The germline V and J ends were trimmed by 4 bases and 2 bases, with 9 bases remaining between them. The CDR3: CAWNENAYEQYF. The DNA of the CDR3 is TGTGCCTGGAATGAGAACGCCTACGAGCAGTACTTC.

Comment on this clone: Other DNA sequences in this specimen translate into the identical CDR3. This chain connects TRBV30 to TRBJ1-3; TRBD1 might be the D (5 bases). Germline V gene data show CDR1 as GTSNPN and CDR2 as SVGIG (reference sequence). Trimming removed 0 bases at V and 2 bases at J, with 11 bases between. This CDR3 is built from 15 residues. The CDR3 sequence: CAWSVGAPAGNTIYF. The CDR3 DNA follows: TGTGCCTGGAGTGTAGGGGCACCGGCTGGAAACACCATATATTTT.

The chain recombines TRBV28 with TRBJ1-1, with D maybe TRBD1 (6 bases). The CDR3 is 15 amino acids. V was cut by 7 bases and J by 1 base, with 16 bases left in between. The V gene's germline CDR1 is MDHEN and CDR2 SYDVKM. The CDR3 sequence: CASNPGGAGNTEAFF. The CDR3 nucleotides are TGTGCCAGCAACCCCGGGGGGGCAGGGAACACTGAAGCTTTCTTT.

CDR3 residues: CASTPRGPRSFDTQYF. CDR3 DNA sequence: TGTGCCAGCACCCCTCGAGGTCCGCGATCGTTTGATACGCAGTATTTT. V gene TRBV7-9 combines with J gene TRBJ2-3; no definite D call. Per the germline V gene, CDR1 is SEHNR and CDR2 is FQNEAQ (reference sequence). The CDR3 consists of 16 residues. Trimming took 7 bases from V and 6 from J, leaving 23 bases between them.

V gene TRBV9 combines with J gene TRBJ2-3; D unresolved. CDR1 SGDLS and CDR2 YYNGEE come from the germline V gene. This CDR3 is 13 amino acids long. V lost 2 bases and J lost 0, with 4 bases in between. The CDR3 sequence is CASSVISTDTQYF. Written as DNA, the CDR3 is TGTGCCAGCAGCGTCATTAGCACAGATACGCAGTATTTT. The full variable domain, its missing parts supplied by reference TRBV9 and TRBJ2-3, is DSGVTQTPKHLITATGQRVTLRCSPRSGDLSVYWYQQSLDQGLQFLIQYYNGEERAKGNILERFSAQQFPDLHSELNLSSLELGDSALYFCASSVISTDTQYFGPGTRLTVL.

The J gene is TRBJ2-7, the V gene TRBV10-3, with 8 bases lining up with TRBD2. J gave up 2 bases and V 0 bases, and 6 bases lay outside the gene matches. The CDR3 totals 16 residues. Germline assignment: CDR1 ENHRY and CDR2 SYGVKD. Here the CDR3 DNA reads TGTGCCATCAGTGAGTCACCGGGGGGGGGTACCTACGAGCAGTACTTC. Residues: CAISESPGGGTYEQYF.

This chain joins TRBV6-5 and TRBJ2-1, with D hard to call. Germline assignment: CDR1 MNHEY and CDR2 SVGAGI. CDR3 length: 14 residues. V lost 6 bases and J lost 4, with 13 bases in between. CDR3 sequence: CASSAPSQYNEQFF. Here the CDR3 DNA reads TGTGCCAGCAGCGCCCCCTCACAGTACAATGAGCAGTTCTTC.

V is TRBV9 and J is TRBJ1-6; D is ambiguous. The CDR3 is made up of 14 amino acids. Germline loops: CDR1 SGDLS, CDR2 YYNGEE. Trimming cost V 3 bases and J 7 bases, with 11 bases left between them. The CDR3 sequence is CASSATGGNSPLHF. The CDR3 DNA reads TGTGCCAGCAGCGCAACGGGAGGGAATTCACCCCTCCACTTT.

V is TRBV7-3 and J is TRBJ1-5; D may be TRBD1 (6 bases). This CDR3 comprises 16 residues. CDR1 and CDR2 from the germline V gene are SGHTA and FQGTGA. Trimming stripped 0 bases from V and 5 bases from J, with 14 bases between. The CDR3 protein is CASSLTGLAGDQPQHF. The CDR3 bases are TGTGCCAGCAGCTTAACGGGTTTGGCAGGGGATCAGCCCCAGCATTTT.

The chain couples TRBV5-4 to TRBJ1-1; D gene uncertain. This CDR3 has 14 residues. Germline V lookup: CDR1 SGHNT, CDR2 YYREEE (reference sequence). Trimming pared 0 bases from V and 0 bases from J, leaving 6 bases between. DNA of the CDR3: TGTGCCAGCAGCTTGGTGACAATGAACACTGAAGCTTTCTTT. This encodes CASSLVTMNTEAFF.

V is TRBV6-6 and J is TRBJ2-7; tentative D call: TRBD1 (5 bases). This CDR3 has 15 residues. Trimming shortened V by 6 bases and J by 0 bases, and 15 bases separated the two germline ends. CDR1 MNHNY and CDR2 SVGAGI come from the germline V gene (reference sequence). CDR3: CASSRGHGGSYEQYF. CDR3 nucleotides: TGTGCCAGCAGCCGCGGACACGGTGGCTCCTACGAGCAGTACTTC.

The chain employs TRBV4-3 and TRBJ2-7; 10 nucleotides agree with TRBD2. Per germline, CDR1 LGHNA and CDR2 YSLEER. The junction had 5 bases not matched to a gene; V was cut back by 0 bases and J by 6 bases. This CDR3 region has 15 residues. The CDR3 region is CASSQERAGGGEQYF. Written as DNA, the CDR3 is TGCGCCAGCAGCCAAGAACGAGCGGGAGGGGGCGAGCAGTACTTC.

This sequence joins TRBV7-3 and TRBJ1-5; D ambiguous. CDR1 is SGHTA and CDR2 is FQGTGA in the germline V gene. Trimming left V 5 bases short and J 0 bases short, with 8 bases between. The CDR3 length is 14 residues. The CDR3, as DNA: TGTGCCAGCAGCGCTACCCATAGCAATCAGCCCCAGCATTTT. It specifies CASSATHSNQPQHF.

A remark on this clone: The same CDR3 is also encoded by other DNA sequences in this sample. The V call is TRBV5-1, the J call TRBJ1-4; D gene ambiguous. Germline assignment: CDR1 SGHRS and CDR2 YFSETQ. This CDR3 has 14 amino acids. The V end lost 1 base, the J end lost 0 bases, and 4 bases lay between the germline ends. The DNA for the CDR3 is TGCGCCAGCAGCTTGACAGCAACTAATGAAAAACTGTTTTTT. This translates into CASSLTATNEKLFF.

This chain links TRBV6-5 with TRBJ2-1; a possible D gene is TRBD2 (6 bases). The CDR3 has 16 residues. The germline CDR1 and CDR2 sequences are MNHEY and SVGAGI. Trimming took off 0 bases at V and 1 base at J, with 10 bases between the two ends. The CDR3 DNA reads TGTGCCAGCAGTTACTCTGGGGGGAGGTCCTACAATGAGCAGTTCTTC. Translation: CASSYSGGRSYNEQFF.

This chain joins TRBV7-9 and TRBJ2-7, with TRBD1 matching 8 bases. CDR3 length equals 13 residues. Germline trimming cut 5 bases from V and 3 bases from J; bases unmatched to any gene: 3. Germline V gene lookup returns CDR1 SEHNR and CDR2 FQNEAQ (reference sequence). The CDR3 DNA follows: TGTGCCAGCAGCCCCAGGGGGCTCTACGAGCAGTACTTC. It translates to CASSPRGLYEQYF.

This chain joins TRBV6-1 and TRBJ2-7; 10 positions agree with TRBD1. CDR3 length: 14 residues. CDR1 is MNHNS, CDR2 SASEGT, per germline. V lost 6 bases to trimming and J lost 2 bases; unmatched junction nucleotides: 4. The CDR3 DNA is TGTGCCAGCAGATCCGGGACAGGGGCCTACGAGCAGTACTTC. It is translated as CASRSGTGAYEQYF.

The CDR3, as DNA: TGTGCCAGCAGCTCCGTCGGTGATCAGCCCCAGCATTTT. Translated, it gives CASSSVGDQPQHF. The V call is TRBV7-2, the J call TRBJ1-5; D gene uncertain. The V end lost 4 bases, the J end lost 5 bases, and 9 bases lay between the germline ends. Germline CDR1 SGHTA, CDR2 FQGNSA. This CDR3 region has 13 residues.

As DNA, the CDR3 is TGTGCCAGCCGCAGGGCACCTGAAGCTTTCTTT. This sequence encodes CASRRAPEAFF. The V call is TRBV5-8, the J call TRBJ1-1; TRBD1 is a possible D gene (5 bases). Trimming removed 7 bases at V and 6 bases at J, with 10 bases between. The CDR3 extends over 11 amino acids. CDR1 is SGHTS and CDR2 is YDEGEE in the germline V gene.

A note on this clone: An end of the junction does not agree with germline; a read error may underlie this. This sequence joins TRBV25-1 and TRBJ1-1; no clear D. The germline V gene encodes CDR1 MGHDK and CDR2 SYGVNS. The CDR3 runs 11 residues. This CDR3 is CASRLDTEDFF. The CDR3 coding sequence is TGTGCCAGCCGGCTCGACACTGAAGATTTCTTT.

The chain combines TRBV2 with TRBJ2-7; tentatively, D is TRBD1 (6 bases). CDR3 length equals 15 residues. Germline V gene lookup returns CDR1 SNHLY and CDR2 FYNNEI. Trimming stripped 6 bases from V and 6 bases from J, with 21 bases between. CDR3 bases: TGTGCCAGCAGAAGCGGACAGCTAACAGCGGTCGAGCAGTACTTC. Protein product: CASRSGQLTAVEQYF.